These T cell receptor beta chains were read from a single sample in a study of T-cell reconstitution after alpha-beta-depleted transplantation in children. MiXCR, applied by TCRdb to the PCR reads, yields one record per CDR3 protein. This sample has about a million distinct CDR3 sequences, with about 31% found just once. The sequences come from PBMCs, mostly from graft donor cells, collected 360 days after TCRalphabeta/CD19-depleted stem cell transplant. The receptors stem from a boy less than two years old who had a stem cell transplant for SCID, so the T cells may come from the graft donor. CDR3s include the opening cysteine and the closing phenylalanine or tryptophan. Each record gives: clone size, V gene, J gene, D gene, CDR3 protein, CDR3 DNA. The D gene is left open where the match is weak. Rows may omit the clone size; those that give it use once, few, many or a size class.

few	TRBV20-1	TRBJ2-2	TRBD1	CSARGLTGGGNTGELFF	TGCAGTGCTAGAGGCCTGACAGGGGGGGGAAACACCGGGGAGCTGTTTTTT
-	TRBV5-1	TRBJ2-7	-	CASSLGAVNSYEQYF	TGCGCCAGCAGCTTGGGGGCAGTCAATAGCTACGAGCAGTACTTC
few	TRBV20-1	TRBJ2-1	TRBD2	CSASARDLAGGRFYNEQFF	TGCAGTGCTAGTGCGAGGGACTTAGCGGGGGGGCGCTTCTACAATGAGCAGTTCTTC
few	TRBV2	TRBJ1-1	-	CASSHKGLNTEAFF	TGTGCCAGCAGTCACAAGGGACTAAACACTGAAGCTTTCTTT
many	TRBV28	TRBJ2-7	-	CASSSGLYEQYF	TGTGCCAGCAGCTCGGGCCTCTACGAGCAGTACTTC
-	TRBV2	TRBJ2-7	TRBD2	CASRAGARSYEQYF	TGTGCCAGCAGAGCGGGGGCGCGCTCCTACGAGCAGTACTTC
once	TRBV18	TRBJ2-2	-	CASSPPFVNTGELFF	TGTGCCAGCTCACCACCGTTTGTGAACACCGGGGAGCTGTTTTTT
-	TRBV7-2	TRBJ2-1	TRBD2	CASSLQRGGPNEQFF	TGTGCCAGCAGCCTCCAGCGGGGGGGCCCCAATGAGCAGTTCTTC
few	TRBV15	TRBJ2-7	-	CATSRVGSYEQYF	TGTGCCACCAGCAGAGTGGGGTCCTACGAGCAGTACTTC
-	TRBV20-1	TRBJ1-5	TRBD1	CSARGQGDNQPQHF	TGCAGTGCTAGGGGACAGGGTGACAATCAGCCCCAGCATTTT
few	TRBV12-3/TRBV12-4	TRBJ1-5	-	CASTPEGVGNQPQHF	TGTGCCAGCACCCCAGAGGGCGTGGGCAATCAGCCCCAGCATTTT
-	TRBV5-1	TRBJ2-2	TRBD1	CASSTGQGALGGELFF	TGCGCCAGCAGCACTGGACAGGGGGCTCTTGGCGGGGAGCTGTTTTTT
few	TRBV6-1	TRBJ2-1	-	CASSETSGYNEQFF	TGTGCCAGCAGTGAGACCAGCGGGTACAATGAGCAGTTCTTC
-	TRBV20-1	TRBJ2-1	TRBD2	CSARGSSGGAYNEQFF	TGCAGTGCTAGAGGTTCTAGCGGGGGGGCCTACAATGAGCAGTTCTTC
few	TRBV28	TRBJ1-2	TRBD1	CASSFRWGQGRYGYTF	TGTGCCAGCAGTTTCCGTTGGGGACAGGGTCGCTATGGCTACACCTTC
once	TRBV7-9	TRBJ1-2	TRBD1	CASSPRQGEDYGYTF	TGTGCCAGCAGCCCCCGACAGGGGGAGGACTATGGCTACACCTTC
many	TRBV12-3/TRBV12-4	TRBJ2-3	TRBD1	CASSLGTGTQYF	TGTGCCAGCAGTTTGGGGACAGGTACGCAGTATTTT
-	TRBV12-3/TRBV12-4	TRBJ1-2	-	CASTRLQGSYTF	TGTGCCAGCACTAGATTACAGGGCAGCTACACCTTC
few	TRBV20-1	TRBJ1-1	-	CSARMDRNTEAFF	TGCAGTGCTAGGATGGACAGGAACACTGAAGCTTTCTTT
-	TRBV6-2/TRBV6-3	TRBJ1-5	-	CASSYSLGHGSNSNQPQHF	TGTGCCAGCAGTTACTCTCTGGGACACGGGAGCAATAGCAATCAGCCCCAGCATTTT
-	TRBV20-1	TRBJ1-1	-	CSARDGSGAPEAFF	TGCAGTGCTAGAGATGGTAGCGGTGCGCCAGAAGCTTTCTTT
-	TRBV27	TRBJ2-5	TRBD1	CASSVGQGVGTQYF	TGTGCCAGCAGTGTCGGACAGGGGGTGGGGACCCAGTACTTC
few	TRBV29-1	TRBJ2-4	TRBD2	CSEKRGGNIQYF	TGCAGCGAAAAGCGGGGGGGAAACATTCAGTACTTC
-	TRBV9	TRBJ2-7	-	CASSHGGLSYEQYF	TGTGCCAGCAGCCACGGGGGCCTCTCCTACGAGCAGTACTTC
-	TRBV20-1	TRBJ1-1	-	CSARDSRNTEAFF	TGCAGTGCTAGAGATTCGAGGAACACTGAAGCTTTCTTT
few	TRBV20-1	TRBJ2-3	-	CSGPGLLSKFATSTDTQYF	TGCAGCGGACCGGGACTTCTCAGCAAATTCGCTACTAGCACAGATACGCAGTATTTT
few	TRBV10-2	TRBJ2-4	-	CASRSHRFAKNIQYF	TGCGCCAGCAGATCGCACAGGTTTGCCAAAAACATTCAGTACTTC
-	TRBV20-1	TRBJ1-4	TRBD1	CSAPTGVREKLFF	TGCAGTGCTCCAACAGGGGTGCGTGAAAAACTGTTTTTT
-	TRBV5-7	TRBJ2-2	TRBD1	CASSAGTGQKNTGELFF	TGTGCCAGCAGCGCCGGGACAGGACAGAAGAACACCGGGGAGCTGTTTTTT
-	TRBV2	TRBJ2-7	-	CASSEDFTYEQYF	TGTGCCAGCAGTGAAGACTTTACCTACGAGCAGTACTTC
-	TRBV7-9	TRBJ1-2	-	CASSFPGTVLLNYGYTF	TGTGCCAGCAGCTTCCCCGGGACCGTGCTACTTAACTATGGCTACACCTTC
-	TRBV7-2	TRBJ2-7	-	CASSPEPPGSYEQYF	TGTGCCAGCAGCCCAGAGCCGCCGGGCTCCTACGAGCAGTACTTC
once	TRBV4-3	TRBJ1-1	-	CASSPHEHYGAFF	TGCGCCAGCAGCCCTCATGAACATTACGGAGCTTTCTTT
once	TRBV29-1	TRBJ2-2	TRBD2	CSVAGGGVGTGELFF	TGCAGCGTTGCCGGCGGGGGGGTAGGCACCGGGGAGCTGTTTTTT
-	TRBV7-3	TRBJ2-6	-	CASGGDTGANVLTF	TGTGCCAGCGGCGGGGATACTGGGGCCAACGTCCTGACTTTC
-	TRBV7-9	TRBJ2-1	-	CASSSKRLANEQFF	TGTGCCAGCAGCTCCAAAAGACTGGCTAATGAGCAGTTCTTC
few	TRBV4-1	TRBJ1-4	-	CASSQYGAFGKLFF	TGCGCCAGCAGCCAATATGGGGCGTTTGGAAAACTGTTTTTT
-	TRBV20-1	TRBJ1-1	-	CSATGEVEAFF	TGCAGTGCTACGGGGGAGGTTGAAGCTTTCTTT
few	TRBV25-1	TRBJ2-7	-	CASSEYVKGSYEQYF	TGTGCCAGCAGTGAATACGTGAAGGGATCCTACGAGCAGTACTTC
few	TRBV12-3/TRBV12-4	TRBJ2-5	-	CASTMGETQYF	TGTGCCAGCACCATGGGGGAGACCCAGTACTTC
-	TRBV29-1	TRBJ2-2	-	CSVNGGMNTGELFF	TGCAGCGTTAACGGAGGAATGAACACCGGGGAGCTGTTTTTT
-	TRBV7-2	TRBJ1-4	-	CASSLAGRSNEKLFF	TGTGCCAGCAGCTTAGCGGGCCGATCTAATGAAAAACTGTTTTTT
many	TRBV20-1	TRBJ2-3	TRBD2	CSAGRTSVTDTQYF	TGCAGTGCTGGACGGACTAGCGTAACAGATACGCAGTATTTT
many	TRBV10-3	TRBJ2-7	-	CAISEGGRVSYEQYF	TGTGCCATCAGTGAGGGTGGTAGAGTCTCCTACGAGCAGTACTTC